This T cell receptor beta chain was documented in a study of radiotherapy plus CTLA-4 blockade in lung cancer. The study gave focal radiation plus ipilimumab CTLA-4 blockade to patients with chemo-refractory metastatic non-small-cell lung cancer. Looked up from germline, CDR1 is MNHEY and CDR2 is SVGAGI. This CDR3 region has 14 residues. The germline V and J ends were trimmed by 2 bases and 4 bases, with 11 bases remaining between them. Clones were read by immunoSEQ multiplex PCR, and TCRdb kept only the in-frame ones, dropping some. The sample lists some 92,000 clones; around 83% were seen once. This clonotype originated in a human donor with non-small cell lung cancer who had a partial response to radiotherapy plus ipilimumab. The sample consisted of peripheral blood, taken from a patient treated with radiotherapy plus ipilimumab. The gene calls are TRBV6-5 and TRBJ1-1, with TRBD1 as a possible D gene (5 bases). CDR3 coding DNA: TGTGCCAGCAGTTACCGCAGGGTGGGCACTGAAGCTTTCTTT. This translates into CASSYRRVGTEAFF.